Listed below are T cell receptor beta chains from one sample, sequenced in a study of identical twins. TCRdb reprocessed the 5' RACE reads via MiXCR and lists one record per CDR3 protein. The sample has 450,000 or so distinct CDR3 sequences, roughly a quarter seen once. These data were also reused for a study on T cells expressing NK-cell markers.

The specimen was CD4+ T cells sorted from blood. The source of these receptors is a woman under 30 in good health. Both conserved end residues are part of each CDR3. A D gene is named only where the DNA matches it firmly. Clone size, where shown, is once, few, many, or a class for clones that have expanded.

TRBV7-6	few	TRBJ2-1	-	TGTGCCAGCAGCATGGACGAAGGCTCCTACAATGAGCAGTTCTTC	CASSMDEGSYNEQFF
TRBV4-1	few	TRBJ1-5	-	TGCGCCAGCAGCCAGGAGGGGGTCTTGGGACAGCCCCAGCATTTT	CASSQEGVLGQPQHF
TRBV5-1	few	TRBJ2-3	-	TGCGCCAGCAGCGATACAGCCGCCACAGATACGCAGTATTTT	CASSDTAATDTQYF
TRBV11-2	-	TRBJ1-1	TRBD1	TGTGCCAGCAGCTGGGGGGACAGGGACCTCACTGAAGCTTTCTTT	CASSWGDRDLTEAFF
TRBV10-3	-	TRBJ2-7	-	TGTGCCATCAGAGGGGGGACCGACGAGCAGTACTTC	CAIRGGTDEQYF
TRBV10-3	few	TRBJ2-1	TRBD2	TGTGCCATCAGCCTTAGCGGGGGGGCCCCCAATGAGCAGTTCTTC	CAISLSGGAPNEQFF
TRBV6-2/TRBV6-3	-	TRBJ2-1	TRBD2	TGTGCCAGCAGCGACTTAAGCGGGGGGGCGATCAATGAGCAGTTCTTC	CASSDLSGGAINEQFF
TRBV2	few	TRBJ2-7	-	TGTGCCAGCAGCACGGATACCTACGAGCAGTACTTC	CASSTDTYEQYF
TRBV3-1	-	TRBJ2-3	TRBD2	TGTGCCAGCAGCCAAGATCCTAGCGGGACTAGCACAGATACGCAGTATTTT	CASSQDPSGTSTDTQYF
TRBV7-7	few	TRBJ2-5	-	TGTGCTAGCAGCTTACCGGGACTTAAAGAGACCCAGTACTTC	CASSLPGLKETQYF
TRBV5-1	few	TRBJ2-3	TRBD2	TGCGCCAGGGGACTAGCGGGGTGGCATACGCAGTATTTT	CARGLAGWHTQYF
TRBV2	-	TRBJ2-1	TRBD2	TGTGCCAGCAGCTCTTCCTGGCGACTAGCGGGTGGGAATGAGCAGTTCTTC	CASSSSWRLAGGNEQFF
TRBV7-2	few	TRBJ1-2	-	TGTGCCAGCAGCTTGGGGGCCCCCCCTAACTATGGCTACACCTTC	CASSLGAPPNYGYTF
TRBV12-3/TRBV12-4	few	TRBJ1-1	TRBD1	TGTGCCAGCGAGGGACAGCCGAACACTGAAGCTTTCTTT	CASEGQPNTEAFF
TRBV4-3	-	TRBJ2-1	TRBD2	TGCGCCAGCAGCCAAGGCTCTAGCGGGAACAATGAGCAGTTCTTC	CASSQGSSGNNEQFF
TRBV5-6	few	TRBJ1-2	TRBD1	TGTGCCAGCAGCTTAGGTGACAGGGAGTTAGGTGGCTACACCTTC	CASSLGDRELGGYTF
TRBV7-8	-	TRBJ2-3	TRBD2	TGTGCCAGCGGGTTTAAGCGGGAGTCAGATACGCAGTATTTT	CASGFKRESDTQYF
TRBV7-2	-	TRBJ1-5	TRBD1	TGTGCCAGCAGCTTCCGACAGGGGATGAATCAGCCCCAGCATTTT	CASSFRQGMNQPQHF
TRBV20-1	-	TRBJ2-2	TRBD1	TGCAGTGCTAGAGATCTGGGCAGGGGGCTTTCGGGGGAGCTGTTTTTT	CSARDLGRGLSGELFF
TRBV6-5	-	TRBJ2-4	-	TGTGCCAGCAGACTCGGGGCGGGGTCGGACATTCAGTACTTC	CASRLGAGSDIQYF
TRBV14	few	TRBJ2-1	-	TGTGCCAGCAGCCGCTACATGGAGCAGTTCTTC	CASSRYMEQFF
TRBV29-1	few	TRBJ2-3	TRBD2	TGCAGCGTGGGAAGAACTAGCGGGGGCACAGATACGCAGTATTTT	CSVGRTSGGTDTQYF
TRBV4-2	-	TRBJ1-5	-	TGTGCCAGCAGCCATCAACAGGGATATAGCAATCAGCCCCAGCATTTT	CASSHQQGYSNQPQHF
TRBV7-9	once	TRBJ2-1	-	TGTGCCAGCAGCTTTATCTATGAGCAGTTCTTC	CASSFIYEQFF
TRBV5-1	-	TRBJ1-5	-	TGCGCCAGCAGCTTAGGAGGGGACCCCAATCAGCCCCAGCATTTT	CASSLGGDPNQPQHF
TRBV20-1	-	TRBJ2-7	TRBD1	TGCAGTGCATTACAGGGGGTCCACGAGCAGTACTTC	CSALQGVHEQYF
TRBV20-1	-	TRBJ2-2	TRBD2	TGCAGTGCCTCGAGCGGGAGAGCCGGGGAGCTGTTTTTT	CSASSGRAGELFF
TRBV12-3/TRBV12-4	few	TRBJ1-1	-	TGTGCCAGCAGCCTTTTCGTAAGCGGGAGTGAAGCTTTCTTT	CASSLFVSGSEAFF
TRBV29-1	few	TRBJ2-2	-	TGCAGCGTTGCCTACACCGGGGAGCTGTTTTTT	CSVAYTGELFF
TRBV29-1	few	TRBJ1-5	TRBD1	TGCAGCGTACAGACAGGGTATAGCAATCAGCCCCAGCATTTT	CSVQTGYSNQPQHF
TRBV6-5	-	TRBJ1-1	-	TGTGCCAGCAGTTACGATGGCCTTGGACGGACTGAAGCTTTCTTT	CASSYDGLGRTEAFF
TRBV12-3/TRBV12-4	few	TRBJ2-7	-	TGTGCCAGCAGTCAGAACTTAAGGCAGTACTTC	CASSQNLRQYF
TRBV10-2	-	TRBJ2-3	TRBD2	TGCGCCAGCAGTGGTAGCGGGAGTGGTCCAGATACGCAGTATTTT	CASSGSGSGPDTQYF
TRBV18	-	TRBJ2-7	TRBD1	TGTGCCAGCTCACCATCCGGGACAGGGGGCGAGCAGTACTTC	CASSPSGTGGEQYF
TRBV4-3	-	TRBJ2-7	TRBD2	TGCGCCAGCAGCCACTCGCGTGTGGGAGGGAGCCCCTACGAGCAGTACTTC	CASSHSRVGGSPYEQYF